The clone carrying this TCR beta chain has at least ten counts. Antigen specificity is unknown. The data derive from a study of T-cell memory formation after mild COVID-19. TCRdb passed the 5' RACE reads through MiXCR, listing each CDR3 protein once. The table records approximately 350,000 distinct CDR3 sequences, approximately 13% of them present only once. Regarding the study as a whole: Later expanders leaned CD4+, whereas day 15 to 85 contracting clones were balanced CD4/CD8.

Germline V gives CDR1 SGHTA, CDR2 FQGNSA. CDR3 length equals 16 residues. V dropped 0 bases and J dropped 0 bases, with 10 bases sitting between them. Sample: PBMCs or a T cell subset sorted from them (not recorded which). The V and J genes are TRBV7-2 and TRBJ2-3, with D possibly TRBD2 on 5 matching bases. The clonotype originates from a young man who had mild COVID-19 (a few samples of this study predate the infection). Cell type and time point are not known. This CDR3 is CASSLASQRSTDTQYF. The CDR3 nucleotides read TGTGCCAGCAGCTTAGCAAGTCAGCGGAGCACAGATACGCAGTATTTT.